These 21 T cell receptor beta chains originate from one sample sequenced in a study of graft-versus-host responses after intestinal transplantation. Sequencing used immunoSEQ multiplex PCR; TCRdb keeps in-frame clones, though not all of them. The data hold 43,000 or so clones, with over 80% observed a single time. The specimen comprised PBMCs, sampled approximately 740 days after a first intestinal transplant, on the day of a second. All receptors come from a human patient who received an intestinal transplant, so some T cells may come from the graft donor.

The chain joins TRBV7-9 to TRBJ2-7, with 13 nucleotides matching TRBD2. The germline CDR1 and CDR2 sequences are SEHNR and FQNEAQ (reference sequence). The CDR3 runs 16 residues. V lost 4 bases, J lost 6 bases, and 9 bases stayed unmatched. The CDR3 here is CASSSRGLAGYREQYF. The CDR3 DNA sequence: TGTGCCAGCAGCTCCAGGGGACTAGCGGGATATCGCGAGCAGTACTTC.

CDR3 region: CASRLPGAYGYTF. The DNA for the CDR3 is TGTGCCAGCAGACTCCCCGGGGCCTATGGCTACACCTTC. The genes are TRBV5-4 and TRBJ1-2, with a weak D call TRBD1 (5 bases). Trimming cost V 5 bases and J 4 bases, with 12 bases left between them. Germline lookup yields CDR1 SGHNT and CDR2 YYREEE (reference sequence). This CDR3 comprises 13 residues.

This chain uses TRBV5-1 with TRBJ2-3, with a tentative D call TRBD1 (6 bases). Trimming took off 0 bases at V and 5 bases at J, with 7 bases between the two ends. Per the germline V gene, CDR1 is SGHRS and CDR2 is YFSETQ. CDR3 length equals 13 residues. The CDR3 DNA reads TGCGCCAGCAGCTTGGCGGGACAAGATACGCAGTATTTT. Translating gives CASSLAGQDTQYF.

J is TRBJ2-5 and V is TRBV2; perhaps TRBD1 as D (5 bases). The CDR3 sequence is 12 residues long. The V gene's germline CDR1 is SNHLY and CDR2 FYNNEI. The V end lost 2 bases, the J end lost 7 bases, and 8 bases lay between the germline ends. CDR3 region: CASSEQGMTQYF. The CDR3 nucleotides are TGTGCCAGCAGTGAACAGGGAATGACCCAGTACTTC.

The rearrangement uses TRBV10-2 and TRBJ2-7, with D possibly matching TRBD1 (5 bases). CDR1 and CDR2 from the germline V gene are WSHSY and SAAADI. Trimming stripped 7 bases from V and 4 bases from J, with 20 bases between. The CDR3 length is 15 residues. Here the CDR3 DNA reads TGCGCCAGCACCACTGAAGGGGCTGCGTCATACGAGCAGTACTTC. Residues: CASTTEGAASYEQYF.

V gene TRBV29-1 combines with J gene TRBJ1-5; the D gene is possibly TRBD1 (5 bases). V was pared by 6 bases and J by 7 bases, with 16 bases between. Germline lookup yields CDR1 SQVTM and CDR2 ANQGSEA. This CDR3 region has 13 residues. This CDR3 reads CSVREQEEQPQHF. The CDR3 DNA sequence: TGCAGCGTCCGGGAACAGGAGGAGCAGCCCCAGCATTTT.

The chain links TRBV2 to TRBJ2-7; D is possibly TRBD1 (5 bases). The CDR3 totals 12 residues. Trimming took 4 bases from V and 3 from J, leaving 7 bases between them. Germline assignment: CDR1 SNHLY and CDR2 FYNNEI. The CDR3 DNA sequence: TGTGCCAGCAGTGGACAGCTCTACGAGCAGTACTTC. Its translation is CASSGQLYEQYF.

The chain recombines TRBV28 with TRBJ2-1; TRBD2 matches at 8 bases. CDR1 is MDHEN and CDR2 is SYDVKM in the germline V gene. The CDR3 runs to 12 residues. J gave up 14 bases and V 6 bases, and 9 bases lay outside the gene matches. CDR3 nucleotide sequence: TGTGCCAGCAGGACACTCTCGGGGGGGGAGTTCTTC. Its translation: CASRTLSGGEFF.

The chain combines TRBV11-3 with TRBJ2-2; D ambiguous. Germline loops: CDR1 SGHNT, CDR2 YENEEA. V was shortened by 5 bases and J by 7 bases, with 14 bases between the two germline ends. CDR3 length equals 14 residues. The CDR3 sequence is CASSPKGTVGELFF. The CDR3 DNA sequence: TGTGCCAGCAGCCCAAAGGGTACCGTCGGGGAGCTGTTTTTT.

The chain combines TRBV29-1 with TRBJ2-4, with D possibly matching TRBD2 (5 bases). The ends were cut back, 5 bases at V and 2 bases at J, with 10 bases in the middle. This CDR3 spans 13 amino acids. In germline, CDR1 is SQVTM, CDR2 ANQGSEA. The CDR3 loop is CSVYEGTKNIQYF. CDR3 bases: TGCAGCGTTTATGAGGGAACCAAAAACATTCAGTACTTC.

This rearrangement joins TRBV27 to TRBJ1-2; the match to TRBD1 covers 7 bases. Germline V lookup: CDR1 MNHEY, CDR2 SMNVEV (reference sequence). The CDR3 contains 15 residues. V lost 6 bases to trimming and J lost 0 bases; unmatched junction nucleotides: 7. CDR3 DNA: TGTGCCAGCAGCCCAGCAGGGGGGTCTAACTATGGCTACACCTTC. Translating gives CASSPAGGSNYGYTF.

The V and J genes are TRBV28 and TRBJ2-3; the D call may be TRBD1 or TRBD2 (5 bases each). Germline V gene data show CDR1 as MDHEN and CDR2 as SYDVKM. There are 10 residues in the CDR3. In nucleotides, the CDR3 is TGTGCTGGGGGAGCAGATACGCAGTATTTT. Protein sequence: CAGGADTQYF.

The chain links TRBV11-2 to TRBJ2-7; weak D call: TRBD2 (6 bases). The CDR3 consists of 16 residues. Germline CDR1 is SGHAT and CDR2 is FQNNGV. V dropped 1 base and J dropped 2 bases, with 15 bases sitting between them. CDR3 protein: CASSLVLAKDAYEQYF. CDR3 nucleotides: TGTGCCAGCAGCTTAGTCCTAGCGAAGGACGCCTACGAGCAGTACTTC.

The V call is TRBV2, the J call TRBJ2-7; 8 nucleotides line up with TRBD1. The CDR3 sequence is 19 residues long. CDR1 SNHLY and CDR2 FYNNEI come from the germline V gene. J gave up 3 bases and V 4 bases, and 20 bases lay outside the gene matches. CDR3 residues: CASSGIHGTGNPGDYEQYF. CDR3 DNA sequence: TGTGCCAGCAGTGGTATCCACGGGACAGGAAATCCCGGGGACTACGAGCAGTACTTC.

The chain carries TRBV7-9 and TRBJ2-5; TRBD2 matches at 9 bases. The length of the CDR3 is 17 residues. The J segment lost 4 bases and the V segment lost 4 bases, leaving 13 bases of the junction unmatched. Germline V gives CDR1 SEHNR, CDR2 FQNEAQ (reference sequence). The CDR3 DNA is TGTGCCAGCAGCTACCAAGTAGCGGGAGCCCCGGGAGAGACCCAGTACTTC. It yields the protein CASSYQVAGAPGETQYF. The whole variable domain, remainder taken from reference TRBV7-9 and TRBJ2-5, is DTGVSQNPRHKITKRGQNVTFRCDPISEHNRLYWYRQTLGQGPEFLTYFQNEAQLEKSRLLSDRFSAERPKGSFSTLEIQRTEQGDSAMYLCASSYQVAGAPGETQYFGPGTRLLVL.

The J gene is TRBJ2-3, the V gene TRBV19, with 8 bases matching TRBD1. CDR1 is LNHDA and CDR2 is SQIVND in the germline V gene (reference sequence). The CDR3 is made up of 15 amino acids. V shed 6 bases and J 3 bases; nucleotides not matched to a gene: 8. CDR3 DNA: TGTGCCAGTAGCAGGACAGGGTACGTGACAGATACGCAGTATTTT. Its translation: CASSRTGYVTDTQYF. Variable domain in full (rest from reference TRBV19 and TRBJ2-3): DGGITQSPKYLFRKEGQNVTLSCEQNLNHDAMYWYRQDPGQGLRLIYYSQIVNDFQKGDIAEGYSVSREKKESFPLTVTSAQKNPTAFYLCASSRTGYVTDTQYFGPGTRLTVL.

This chain links TRBV25-1 with TRBJ1-2; tentatively, D is TRBD1 (5 bases). With 6 bases removed from V and 5 bases from J, the gap between germline ends came to 10 bases. The CDR3 is 12 amino acids. CDR1 is MGHDK, CDR2 SYGVNS, per germline. CDR3 sequence (DNA): TGTGCCAGCAGCTTGCAGGGATATGGCTACACCTTC. This encodes CASSLQGYGYTF.

The V and J genes are TRBV19 and TRBJ1-2, with 9 bases aligning to TRBD1. Germline assignment: CDR1 LNHDA and CDR2 SQIVND (reference sequence). The ends lost 1 base at V and 2 bases at J; junction bases unmatched: 14. CDR3 length: 19 residues. CDR3 sequence: CASSIVSGTGPYSNYGYTF. The DNA of the CDR3 is TGTGCCAGTAGTATAGTTAGCGGGACAGGGCCTTATTCGAACTATGGCTACACCTTC.

The chain couples TRBV7-9 to TRBJ1-1; D not resolved. Trimming cost V 1 base and J 11 bases, with 11 bases left between them. There are 12 residues in the CDR3. Per germline, CDR1 SEHNR and CDR2 FQNEAQ (reference sequence). CDR3 loop: CASSLGLSSAFF. The CDR3 nucleotides are TGTGCCAGCAGCTTAGGGCTATCGAGTGCTTTCTTT.

In the case of this clone: At the DNA level, this CDR3 is encoded by other sequences in the same sample as well. The V call is TRBV27, the J call TRBJ1-2; D gene ambiguous. Germline values: CDR1 MNHEY, CDR2 SMNVEV (reference sequence). Between the trimmed V and J ends, which lost 3 bases and 2 bases, there was a span of 7 bases. The CDR3 totals 13 residues. The CDR3 loop reads CASSFAGNYGYTF. Here the CDR3 DNA reads TGTGCCAGCAGTTTTGCGGGGAACTATGGCTACACCTTC.

The chain employs TRBV27 and TRBJ2-7, with a possible D match to TRBD1 (5 bases). The CDR3 is made up of 12 amino acids. The V and J ends lost 7 bases and 3 bases respectively, with 10 bases between them. Germline assignment: CDR1 MNHEY and CDR2 SMNVEV (reference sequence). CDR3 sequence: CASIGQGYEQYF. The CDR3 DNA is TGTGCCAGCATTGGGCAGGGCTACGAGCAGTACTTC.